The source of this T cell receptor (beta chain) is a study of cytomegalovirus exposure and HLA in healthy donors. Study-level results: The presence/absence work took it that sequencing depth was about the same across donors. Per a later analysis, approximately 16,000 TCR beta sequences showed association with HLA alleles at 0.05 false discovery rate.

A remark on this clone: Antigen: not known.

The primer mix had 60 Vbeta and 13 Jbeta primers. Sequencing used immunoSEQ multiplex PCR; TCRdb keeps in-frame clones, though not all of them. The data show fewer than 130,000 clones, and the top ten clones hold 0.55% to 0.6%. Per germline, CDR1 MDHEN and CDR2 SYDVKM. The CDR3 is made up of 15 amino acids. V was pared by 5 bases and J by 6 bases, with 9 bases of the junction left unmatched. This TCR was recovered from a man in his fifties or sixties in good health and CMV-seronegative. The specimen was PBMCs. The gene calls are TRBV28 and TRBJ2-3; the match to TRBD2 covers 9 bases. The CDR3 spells CASSGGGGAGDTQYF. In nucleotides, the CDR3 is TGTGCCAGCAGTGGAGGCGGGGGGGCTGGCGATACGCAGTATTTT. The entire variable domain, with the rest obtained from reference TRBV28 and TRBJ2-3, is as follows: DVKVTQSSRYLVKRTGEKVFLECVQDMDHENMFWYRQDPGLGLRLIYFSYDVKMKEKGDIPEGYSVSREKKERFSLILESASTNQTSMYLCASSGGGGAGDTQYFGPGTRLTVL.